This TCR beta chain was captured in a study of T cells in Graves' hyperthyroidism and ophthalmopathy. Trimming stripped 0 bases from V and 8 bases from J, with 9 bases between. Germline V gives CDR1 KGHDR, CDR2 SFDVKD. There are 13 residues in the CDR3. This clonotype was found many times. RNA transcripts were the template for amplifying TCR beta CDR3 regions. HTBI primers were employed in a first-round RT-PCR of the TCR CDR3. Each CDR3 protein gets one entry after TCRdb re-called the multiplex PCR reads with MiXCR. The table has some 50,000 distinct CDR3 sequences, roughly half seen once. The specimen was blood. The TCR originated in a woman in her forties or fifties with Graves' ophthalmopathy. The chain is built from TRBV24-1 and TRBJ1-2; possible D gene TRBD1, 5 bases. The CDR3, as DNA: TGTGCCACCAGTGATTTGCACGGGGGGGGCTACACCTTC. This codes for CATSDLHGGGYTF.